This T cell receptor (beta chain) came from a study of Graves' ophthalmopathy and Graves' hyperthyroidism. As the template, RNA transcripts were used to amplify TCR beta CDR3 regions. First-round RT-PCR employed HTBI primers, with a second-round multiplex PCR after it. TCRdb reanalysed the multiplex PCR reads using MiXCR and keeps one entry per CDR3 protein. The sample has approximately 700,000 distinct CDR3 sequences, 40% seen once; the top ten hold 40% to 45%. Note on this clonotype: Its antigen is unidentified.

The germline V gene encodes CDR1 ENHRY and CDR2 SYGVKD. The CDR3 consists of 16 residues. With V trimmed by 4 bases and J by 2 bases, 5 bases remained unmatched. Diagnosis relied on clinical symptoms, serum thyroxine, TRAb, thyroid ultrasound and orbital computed tomography. PBMCs were isolated by Ficoll-Paque density gradient centrifugation, using 8 to 10 ml of fresh peripheral blood as the starting material. Study-wide results and caveats: A model of 13 signatures distinguished ophthalmopathy from stable hyperthyroidism at approximately 88% sensitivity and 81.08% specificity. Thyroid clonotypes that were expanded above 0.001 frequency mostly also appeared in blood.

The clonotype originates from an adult man with Graves' ophthalmopathy. Sequencing was done on a sample of peripheral blood. The V and J genes are TRBV10-3 and TRBJ1-3, with 10 positions matching TRBD1. The CDR3 loop reads CAISADRGLTGNTIYF. The CDR3 bases are TGTGCCATCAGTGCCGACAGGGGGCTGACTGGAAACACCATATATTTT.